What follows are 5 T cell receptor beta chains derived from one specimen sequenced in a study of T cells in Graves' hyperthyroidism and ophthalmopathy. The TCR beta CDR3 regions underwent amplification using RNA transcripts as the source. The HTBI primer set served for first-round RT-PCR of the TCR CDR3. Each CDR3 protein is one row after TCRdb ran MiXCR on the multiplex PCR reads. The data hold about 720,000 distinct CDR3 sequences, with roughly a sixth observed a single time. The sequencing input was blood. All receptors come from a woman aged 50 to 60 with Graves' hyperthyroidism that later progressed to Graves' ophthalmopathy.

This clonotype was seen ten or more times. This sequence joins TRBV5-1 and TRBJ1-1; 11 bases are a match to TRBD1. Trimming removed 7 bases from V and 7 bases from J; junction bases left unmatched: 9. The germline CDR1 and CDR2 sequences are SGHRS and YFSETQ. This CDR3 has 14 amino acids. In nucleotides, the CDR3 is TGCGCCAGCGAAGAAGGACAGGGGGCAGTTGAAGCTTTCTTT. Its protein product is CASEEGQGAVEAFF.

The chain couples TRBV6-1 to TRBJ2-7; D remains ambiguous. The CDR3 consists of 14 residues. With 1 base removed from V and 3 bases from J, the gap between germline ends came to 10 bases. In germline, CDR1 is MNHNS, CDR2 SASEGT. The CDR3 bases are TGTGCCAGCAGTGAAGAGTGGCGGCTCTACGAGCAGTACTTC. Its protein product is CASSEEWRLYEQYF.

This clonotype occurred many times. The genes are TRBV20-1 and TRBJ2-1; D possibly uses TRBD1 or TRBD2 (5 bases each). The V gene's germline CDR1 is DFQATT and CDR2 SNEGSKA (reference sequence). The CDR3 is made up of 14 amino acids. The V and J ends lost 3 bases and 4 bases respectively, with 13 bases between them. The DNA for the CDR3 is TGCAGTGCTAGGTTCGGGGCCGTTTACAATGAGCAGTTCTTC. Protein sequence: CSARFGAVYNEQFF.

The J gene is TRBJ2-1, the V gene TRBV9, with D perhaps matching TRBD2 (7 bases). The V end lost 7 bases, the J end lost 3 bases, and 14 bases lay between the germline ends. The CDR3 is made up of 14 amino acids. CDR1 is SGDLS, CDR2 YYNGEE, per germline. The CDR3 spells CASGGGGGYNEQFF. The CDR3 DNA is TGTGCCAGCGGAGGGGGGGGGGGCTACAATGAGCAGTTCTTC.

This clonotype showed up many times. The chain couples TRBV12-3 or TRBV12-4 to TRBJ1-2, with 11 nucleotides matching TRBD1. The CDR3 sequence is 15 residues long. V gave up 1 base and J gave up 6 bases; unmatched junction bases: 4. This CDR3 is CASSLGTGGADGYTF. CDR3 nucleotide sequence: TGTGCCAGCAGTTTAGGGACAGGGGGCGCGGATGGCTACACCTTC.